These 20 T cell receptor beta chains were sequenced from one sample in a study of a mutant IDH1 vaccine in newly diagnosed glioma. The data were produced by immunoSEQ multiplex PCR, yet TCRdb's version contains in-frame clones alone and is incomplete. The table records some 60,000 clones, 81% of them present only once. Their antigens remain unidentified. Specified time point: week 35, safety follow-up. Alongside topical imiquimod, each dose of vaccine comprised 300 ug of mutant IDH1 20-mer peptide. The sample consisted of PBMCs, taken from a glioma patient whose treatment included an IDH1 peptide vaccine. Receptors originate from a man aged 40-55 years with glioma.

This clone was detected once. The V and J genes are TRBV2 and TRBJ2-5; TRBD1 agrees at 9 bases. This CDR3 has 15 residues. Germline values: CDR1 SNHLY, CDR2 FYNNEI. After removal of 7 bases from V and 9 bases from J, the junction contained 15 bases not matched to a gene. CDR3 DNA sequence: TGTGCCAGCAAGACGGACAGGGGCACCCCTGGTGCCCAGTACTTC. Protein product: CASKTDRGTPGAQYF.

The chain carries TRBV11-2 and TRBJ2-7, with TRBD2 matching over 11 bases. With V trimmed by 2 bases and J by 5 bases, 5 bases remained unmatched. The CDR3 extends over 15 amino acids. The germline CDR1 and CDR2 sequences are SGHAT and FQNNGV. The CDR3 bases are TGTGCCAGCAGCTTAACTAGCGGGAGTTTCCACGAGCAGTACTTC. This gives the protein CASSLTSGSFHEQYF.

V is TRBV10-3 and J is TRBJ2-3; D might be TRBD2 (6 bases). This CDR3 region has 14 residues. V dropped 8 bases and J dropped 2 bases, with 14 bases sitting between them. Germline CDR1 reads ENHRY; CDR2 reads SYGVKD. The DNA of the CDR3 is TGTGCCATCTGGAAAGGGACTTCCACAGATACGCAGTATTTT. It is translated as CAIWKGTSTDTQYF.

The V gene is TRBV19, the J gene TRBJ1-4; unclear D gene. CDR3 length equals 13 residues. Germline CDR1 and CDR2: LNHDA and SQIVND (reference sequence). V was clipped by 3 bases and J by 6 bases, with 8 bases between them. The CDR3 sequence is CASSMAKHEKLFF. The DNA for the CDR3 is TGTGCCAGTAGTATGGCCAAACATGAAAAACTGTTTTTT.

The chain uses TRBV28 and TRBJ2-1, with D possibly called TRBD1 or TRBD2 (6 bases each). The V end was cut by 6 bases, the J end by 6 bases, with 24 bases between. The germline CDR1 and CDR2 sequences are MDHEN and SYDVKM. This CDR3 comprises 17 residues. CDR3 region: CASSPLRGVVGSNEQFF. The CDR3 nucleotides read TGTGCCAGCAGCCCATTAAGGGGGGTAGTCGGGTCCAATGAGCAGTTCTTC.

This sequence joins TRBV4-2 and TRBJ2-3; 14 bases line up with TRBD2. The CDR3 is made up of 18 amino acids. The germline V gene encodes CDR1 LGHNA and CDR2 YNFKEQ. V shed 1 base and J 2 bases; nucleotides not matched to a gene: 5. CDR3 in amino acids: CASSQVGLAGASTDTQYF. The CDR3 DNA reads as TGTGCCAGCAGCCAAGTGGGACTAGCGGGGGCCTCCACAGATACGCAGTATTTT.

The chain couples TRBV28 to TRBJ1-3; maybe TRBD1 (6 bases). V was cut by 6 bases and J by 4 bases, with 16 bases left in between. Per germline, CDR1 MDHEN and CDR2 SYDVKM. The CDR3 is 15 residues long. CDR3 loop: CASRTGANLGNTIYF. In nucleotides, the CDR3 is TGTGCCAGCAGGACGGGGGCAAATTTGGGAAACACCATATATTTT.

The V gene is TRBV2, the J gene TRBJ1-2; D ambiguous. Germline CDR1 is SNHLY and CDR2 is FYNNEI. V was cut by 7 bases and J by 6 bases, with 12 bases left in between. This CDR3 spans 12 amino acids. The CDR3 loop is CASKGESNGYTF. The CDR3 DNA follows: TGTGCCAGCAAGGGAGAGTCAAATGGCTACACCTTC.

This chain links TRBV6-6 with TRBJ2-5; tentatively, D is TRBD2 (6 bases). Germline CDR1 and CDR2: MNHNY and SVGAGI (reference sequence). V shed 7 bases and J shed 2 bases, with 11 bases lying between them. The CDR3 has 13 residues. CDR3 loop: CASTVRGQETQYF. The CDR3 region has the DNA TGTGCCAGCACTGTGCGGGGTCAAGAGACCCAGTACTTC.

V gene TRBV4-2 combines with J gene TRBJ2-3; perhaps TRBD1 as D (7 bases). CDR1 LGHNA and CDR2 YNFKEQ come from the germline V gene. The CDR3 totals 15 residues. V dropped 0 bases and J dropped 4 bases, with 11 bases sitting between them. This CDR3 is CASSQDQGGPDTQYF. CDR3 DNA: TGTGCCAGCAGCCAAGATCAGGGGGGCCCAGATACGCAGTATTTT.

The chain links TRBV7-2 to TRBJ1-6; D is ambiguous. The CDR3 runs 14 residues. Per germline, CDR1 SGHTA and CDR2 FQGNSA. The V end was cut by 6 bases, the J end by 7 bases, with 13 bases between. The CDR3 reads CASRPPVGNSPLHF. The CDR3 nucleotides read TGTGCCAGCAGGCCTCCGGTCGGGAATTCACCCCTCCACTTT.

The chain joins TRBV19 to TRBJ1-3; D uncertain. V was trimmed by 2 bases and J by 0 bases, leaving 14 bases between them. The germline V gene has CDR1 LNHDA and CDR2 SQIVND (reference sequence). This CDR3 has 17 amino acids. The chain's CDR3 is CASSILARTRSGNTIYF. CDR3 coding DNA: TGTGCCAGTAGTATATTGGCACGTACTCGCTCTGGAAACACCATATATTTT.

This clone was observed once. This chain links TRBV6-4 with TRBJ2-1; 9 bases map to TRBD2. The CDR3 is 15 amino acids. CDR1 and CDR2 from the germline V gene are MRHNA and SNTAGT. V dropped 6 bases and J dropped 7; count of bases not matched to a gene: 10. CDR3 in DNA: TGTGCCAGCAGCACAAAGGGACTAGCTTATAATGAGCAGTTCTTC. Protein product: CASSTKGLAYNEQFF.

The chain carries TRBV2 and TRBJ2-7; 11 nucleotides match TRBD2. V was clipped by 3 bases and J by 7 bases; unmatched bases: 8. This CDR3 region has 15 residues. From germline, CDR1 is SNHLY and CDR2 FYNNEI. CDR3 DNA sequence: TGTGCCAGCAGTGAGGAGGTAGCGGGGGGGAAAGAGCAGTACTTC. Translating gives CASSEEVAGGKEQYF. Full variable domain (missing parts from reference TRBV2 and TRBJ2-7): EPEVTQTPSHQVTQMGQEVILRCVPISNHLYFYWYRQILGQKVEFLVSFYNNEISEKSEIFDDQFSVERPDGSNFTLKIRSTKLEDSAMYFCASSEEVAGGKEQYFGPGTRLTVT.

This chain links TRBV25-1 with TRBJ2-2, with D unclear. The CDR3 extends over 12 amino acids. Germline V gene lookup returns CDR1 MGHDK and CDR2 SYGVNS. V gave up 8 bases and J gave up 5 bases, with 9 bases separating them. The chain's CDR3 is CASGQETGELFF. In DNA, the CDR3 is TGTGCCAGCGGGCAGGAAACCGGGGAGCTGTTTTTT.

This chain joins TRBV30 and TRBJ2-5, with D maybe TRBD2 (6 bases). This CDR3 is built from 14 residues. V was clipped by 1 base and J by 4 bases, with 13 bases between them. Germline V gene data show CDR1 as GTSNPN and CDR2 as SVGIG (reference sequence). The CDR3 region has the DNA TGTGCCTGGAGTGCGGGACTCTTGAGAGAGACCCAGTACTTC. Translation gives CAWSAGLLRETQYF.

This clone was seen just once. The chain joins TRBV11-3 to TRBJ2-3, with a tentative D call TRBD2 (5 bases). CDR1 and CDR2 from the germline V gene are SGHNT and YENEEA. CDR3 length equals 17 residues. Trimming took off 5 bases at V and 5 bases at J, with 23 bases between the two ends. CDR3 in DNA: TGTGCCAGCAGCCCGGACTTATCTTCACAAATTCGAGATACGCAGTATTTT. Protein: CASSPDLSSQIRDTQYF.

This clone occurred once. The V gene is TRBV29-1, the J gene TRBJ1-3; D remains ambiguous. The CDR3 loop spans 15 amino acids. Per germline, CDR1 SQVTM and CDR2 ANQGSEA. Trimming cost V 4 bases and J 0 bases, with 13 bases left between them. The chain's CDR3 is CSVVDGPLSGNTIYF. CDR3 bases: TGCAGCGTTGTAGATGGGCCTCTCTCTGGAAACACCATATATTTT.

The V call is TRBV7-8, the J call TRBJ2-5; no reliable D call. Germline CDR1 SGHVS, CDR2 FQNEAQ. The germline V and J ends were trimmed by 3 bases and 1 base, with 12 bases remaining between them. This CDR3 spans 15 amino acids. The CDR3 DNA reads as TGTGCCAGCAGCTTGTACGGTAGTTTCCAAGAGACCCAGTACTTC. It is translated as CASSLYGSFQETQYF.

The count of this clone is one. The chain uses TRBV28 and TRBJ2-7; 8 nucleotides line up with TRBD2. The CDR3 consists of 16 residues. V lost 2 bases, J lost 3 bases, and 9 bases stayed unmatched. Germline V gives CDR1 MDHEN, CDR2 SYDVKM. CDR3 amino acids: CASSLTSLAGNYEQYF. The CDR3 DNA follows: TGTGCCAGCAGTTTAACTTCATTAGCGGGGAACTACGAGCAGTACTTC.